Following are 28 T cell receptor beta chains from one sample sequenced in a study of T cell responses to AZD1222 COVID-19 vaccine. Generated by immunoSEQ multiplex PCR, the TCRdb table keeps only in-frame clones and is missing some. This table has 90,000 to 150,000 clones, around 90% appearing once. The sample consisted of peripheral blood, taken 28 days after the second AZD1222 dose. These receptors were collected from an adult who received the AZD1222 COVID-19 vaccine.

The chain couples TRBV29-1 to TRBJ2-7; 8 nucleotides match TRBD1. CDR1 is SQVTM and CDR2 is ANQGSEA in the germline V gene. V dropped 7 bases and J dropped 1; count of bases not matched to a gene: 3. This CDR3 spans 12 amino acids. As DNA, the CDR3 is TGCAGCGGTAGGACAGGGTCCTACGAGCAGTACTTC. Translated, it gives CSGRTGSYEQYF.

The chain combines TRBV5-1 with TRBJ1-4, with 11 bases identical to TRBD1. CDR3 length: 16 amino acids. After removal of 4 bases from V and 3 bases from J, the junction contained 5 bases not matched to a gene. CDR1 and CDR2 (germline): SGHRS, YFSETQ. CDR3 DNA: TGCGCCAGCAGCACCGGACAGGGGGCTGCTAATGAAAAACTGTTTTTT. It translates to CASSTGQGAANEKLFF.

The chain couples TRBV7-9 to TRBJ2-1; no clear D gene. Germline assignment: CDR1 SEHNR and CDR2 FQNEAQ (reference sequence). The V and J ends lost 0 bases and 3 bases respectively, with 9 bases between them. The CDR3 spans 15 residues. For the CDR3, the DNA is TGTGCCAGCAGCTTAGCGCAAGGCTTCTACAATGAGCAGTTCTTC. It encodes CASSLAQGFYNEQFF.

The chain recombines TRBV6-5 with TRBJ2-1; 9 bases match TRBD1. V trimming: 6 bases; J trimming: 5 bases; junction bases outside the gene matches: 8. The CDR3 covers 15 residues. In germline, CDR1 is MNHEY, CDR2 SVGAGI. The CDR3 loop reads CASRRTGGADNEQFF. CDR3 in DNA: TGTGCCAGCAGGAGAACAGGGGGCGCAGACAATGAGCAGTTCTTC.

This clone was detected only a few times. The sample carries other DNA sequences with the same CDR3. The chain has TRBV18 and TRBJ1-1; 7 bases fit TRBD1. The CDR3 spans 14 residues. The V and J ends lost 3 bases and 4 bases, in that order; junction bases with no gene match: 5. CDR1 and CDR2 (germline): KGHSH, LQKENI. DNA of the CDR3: TGTGCCAGCTCACCTCGGACAGGAAGCACTGAAGCTTTCTTT. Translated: CASSPRTGSTEAFF.

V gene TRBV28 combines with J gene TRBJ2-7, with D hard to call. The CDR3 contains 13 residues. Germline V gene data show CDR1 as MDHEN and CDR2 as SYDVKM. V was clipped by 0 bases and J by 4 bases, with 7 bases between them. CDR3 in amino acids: CASSLWGTYEQYF. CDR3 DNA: TGTGCCAGCAGTTTATGGGGAACTTACGAGCAGTACTTC.

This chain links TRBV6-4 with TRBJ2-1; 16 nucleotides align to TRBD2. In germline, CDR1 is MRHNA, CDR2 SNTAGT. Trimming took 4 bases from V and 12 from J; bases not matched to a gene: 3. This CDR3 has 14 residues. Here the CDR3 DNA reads TGTGCCAGCAGTGTGGGACTAGCGGGGGGGCCGCAGTTCTTC. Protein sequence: CASSVGLAGGPQFF.

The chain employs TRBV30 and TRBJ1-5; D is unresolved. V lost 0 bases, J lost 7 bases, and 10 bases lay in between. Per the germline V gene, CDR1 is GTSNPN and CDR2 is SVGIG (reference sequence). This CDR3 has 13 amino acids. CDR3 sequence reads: CAWSVTPRQPQHF. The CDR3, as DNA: TGTGCCTGGAGTGTAACACCACGGCAGCCCCAGCATTTT. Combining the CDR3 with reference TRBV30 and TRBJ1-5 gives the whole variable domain SQTIHQWPATLVQPVGSPLSLECTVEGTSNPNLYWYRQAAGRGLQLLFYSVGIGQISSEVPQNLSASRPQDRQFILSSKKLLLSDSGFYLCAWSVTPRQPQHFGDGTRLSIL.

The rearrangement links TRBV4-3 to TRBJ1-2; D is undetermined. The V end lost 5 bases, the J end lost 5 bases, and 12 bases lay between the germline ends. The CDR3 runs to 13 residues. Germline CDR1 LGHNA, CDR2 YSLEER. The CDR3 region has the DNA TGCGCCAGCAGCTTCCGGGAAGGTTATGGCTACACCTTC. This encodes CASSFREGYGYTF.

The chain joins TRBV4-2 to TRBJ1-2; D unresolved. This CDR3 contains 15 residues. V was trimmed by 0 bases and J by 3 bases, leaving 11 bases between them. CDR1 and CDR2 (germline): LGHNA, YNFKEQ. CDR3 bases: TGTGCCAGCAGCCAAGATTTGGACGGGTACTATGGCTACACCTTC. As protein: CASSQDLDGYYGYTF.

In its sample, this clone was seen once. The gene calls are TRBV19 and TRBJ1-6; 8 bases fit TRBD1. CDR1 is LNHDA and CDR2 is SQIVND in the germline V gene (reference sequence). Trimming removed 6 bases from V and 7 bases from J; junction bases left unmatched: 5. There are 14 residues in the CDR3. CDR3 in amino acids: CASSTTGANSPLHF. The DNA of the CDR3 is TGTGCCAGTAGCACGACAGGGGCGAATTCACCCCTCCACTTT.

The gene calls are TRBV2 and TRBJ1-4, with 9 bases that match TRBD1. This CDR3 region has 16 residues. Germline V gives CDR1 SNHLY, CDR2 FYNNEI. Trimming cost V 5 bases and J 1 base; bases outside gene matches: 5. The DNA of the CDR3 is TGTGCCAGCAGTTTGGACAGGGGCGGAACTAATGAAAAACTGTTTTTT. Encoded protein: CASSLDRGGTNEKLFF. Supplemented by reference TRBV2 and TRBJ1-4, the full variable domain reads EPEVTQTPSHQVTQMGQEVILRCVPISNHLYFYWYRQILGQKVEFLVSFYNNEISEKSEIFDDQFSVERPDGSNFTLKIRSTKLEDSAMYFCASSLDRGGTNEKLFFGSGTQLSVL.

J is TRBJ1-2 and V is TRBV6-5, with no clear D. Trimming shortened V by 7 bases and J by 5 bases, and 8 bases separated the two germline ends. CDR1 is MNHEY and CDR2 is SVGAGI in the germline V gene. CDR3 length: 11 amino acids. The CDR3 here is CASTVLYGYTF. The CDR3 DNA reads TGTGCCAGCACGGTACTTTATGGCTACACCTTC.

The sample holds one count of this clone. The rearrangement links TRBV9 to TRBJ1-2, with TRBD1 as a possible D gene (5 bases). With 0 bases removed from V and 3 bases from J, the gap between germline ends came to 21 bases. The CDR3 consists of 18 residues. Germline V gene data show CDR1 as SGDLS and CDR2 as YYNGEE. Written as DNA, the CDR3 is TGTGCCAGCAGCGTAGGGAGGGGAGGAGGTCAAGGTCACTATGGCTACACCTTC. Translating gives CASSVGRGGGQGHYGYTF.

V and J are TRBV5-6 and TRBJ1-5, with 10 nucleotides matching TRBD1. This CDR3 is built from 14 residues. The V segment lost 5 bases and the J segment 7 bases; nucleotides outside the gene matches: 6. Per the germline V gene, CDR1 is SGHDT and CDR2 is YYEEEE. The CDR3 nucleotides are TGTGCCAGCAGTTCGACAGGGGGCAGGCAGCCCCAGCATTTT. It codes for CASSSTGGRQPQHF.

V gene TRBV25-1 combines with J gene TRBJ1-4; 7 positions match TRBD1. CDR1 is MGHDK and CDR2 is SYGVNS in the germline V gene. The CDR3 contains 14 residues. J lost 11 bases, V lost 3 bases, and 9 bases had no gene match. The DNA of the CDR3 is TGTGCCAGCAGTGATCCGGCGACAGGGAGCAAACTGTTTTTT. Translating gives CASSDPATGSKLFF.

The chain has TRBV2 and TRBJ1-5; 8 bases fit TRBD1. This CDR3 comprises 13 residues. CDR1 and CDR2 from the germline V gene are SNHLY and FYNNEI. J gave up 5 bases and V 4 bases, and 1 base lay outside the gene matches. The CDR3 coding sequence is TGTGCCAGCAGTGCGGGACAGGATCAGCCCCAGCATTTT. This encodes CASSAGQDQPQHF.

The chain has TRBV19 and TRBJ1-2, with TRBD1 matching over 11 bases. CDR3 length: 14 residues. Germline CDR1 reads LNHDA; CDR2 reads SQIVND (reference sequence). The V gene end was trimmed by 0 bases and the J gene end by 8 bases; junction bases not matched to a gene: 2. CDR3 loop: CASSIDWTGGGYTF. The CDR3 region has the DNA TGTGCCAGTAGTATAGATTGGACAGGGGGCGGCTACACCTTC.

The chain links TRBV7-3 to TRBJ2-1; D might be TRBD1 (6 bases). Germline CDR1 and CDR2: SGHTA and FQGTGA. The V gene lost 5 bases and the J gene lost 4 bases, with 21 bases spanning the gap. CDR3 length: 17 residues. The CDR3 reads CASSQYDRDTPYNEQFF. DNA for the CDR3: TGTGCCAGCAGCCAGTACGACCGGGACACCCCATACAATGAGCAGTTCTTC.

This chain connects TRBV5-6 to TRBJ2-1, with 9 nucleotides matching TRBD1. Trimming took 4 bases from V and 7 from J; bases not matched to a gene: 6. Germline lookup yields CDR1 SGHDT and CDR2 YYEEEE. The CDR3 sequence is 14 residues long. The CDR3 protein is CASSAGTGRNEQFF. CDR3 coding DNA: TGTGCCAGCAGCGCCGGGACAGGGAGAAATGAGCAGTTCTTC.

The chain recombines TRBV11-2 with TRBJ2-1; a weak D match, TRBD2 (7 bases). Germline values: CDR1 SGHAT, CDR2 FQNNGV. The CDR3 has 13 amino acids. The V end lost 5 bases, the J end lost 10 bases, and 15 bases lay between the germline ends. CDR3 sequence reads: CASSQGRVNEQFF. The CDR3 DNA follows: TGTGCCAGCAGCCAGGGGAGGGTGAACGAGCAGTTCTTC.

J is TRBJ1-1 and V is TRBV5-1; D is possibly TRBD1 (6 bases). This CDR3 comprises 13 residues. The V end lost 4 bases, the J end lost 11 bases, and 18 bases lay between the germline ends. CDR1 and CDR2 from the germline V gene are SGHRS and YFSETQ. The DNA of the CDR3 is TGCGCCAGCAGCCCGGGGGCGCAAGGCGAGGCTTTCTTT. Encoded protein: CASSPGAQGEAFF.

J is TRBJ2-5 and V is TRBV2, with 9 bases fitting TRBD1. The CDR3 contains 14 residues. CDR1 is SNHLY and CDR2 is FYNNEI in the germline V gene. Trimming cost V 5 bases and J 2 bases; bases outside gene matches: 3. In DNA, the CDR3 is TGTGCCAGCAGTCCCGACAGGGGGCAAGAGACCCAGTACTTC. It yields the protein CASSPDRGQETQYF.

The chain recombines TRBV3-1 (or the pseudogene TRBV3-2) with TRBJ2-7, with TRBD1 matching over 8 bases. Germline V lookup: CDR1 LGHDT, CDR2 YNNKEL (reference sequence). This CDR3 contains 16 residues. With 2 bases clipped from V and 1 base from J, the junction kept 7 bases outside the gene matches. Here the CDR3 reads CASSQPRDRTSYEQYF. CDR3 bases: TGTGCCAGCAGCCAACCCCGGGACAGGACATCCTACGAGCAGTACTTC.

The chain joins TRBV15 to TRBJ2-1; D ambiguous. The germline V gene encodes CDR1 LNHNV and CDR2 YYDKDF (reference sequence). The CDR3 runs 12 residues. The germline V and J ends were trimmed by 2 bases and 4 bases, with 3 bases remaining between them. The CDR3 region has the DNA TGTGCCACCAGCAGACTGTACAATGAGCAGTTCTTC. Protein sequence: CATSRLYNEQFF. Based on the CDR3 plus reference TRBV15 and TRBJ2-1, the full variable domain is DAMVIQNPRYQVTQFGKPVTLSCSQTLNHNVMYWYQQKSSQAPKLLFHYYDKDFNNEADTPDNFQSRRPNTSFCFLDIRSPGLGDTAMYLCATSRLYNEQFFGPGTRLTVL.

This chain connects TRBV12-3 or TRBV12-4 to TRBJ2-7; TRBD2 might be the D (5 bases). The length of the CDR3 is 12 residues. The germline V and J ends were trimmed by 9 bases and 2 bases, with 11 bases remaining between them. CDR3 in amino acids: CASRRAAYEQYF. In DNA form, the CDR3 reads TGTGCCAGTCGGCGGGCAGCCTACGAGCAGTACTTC.

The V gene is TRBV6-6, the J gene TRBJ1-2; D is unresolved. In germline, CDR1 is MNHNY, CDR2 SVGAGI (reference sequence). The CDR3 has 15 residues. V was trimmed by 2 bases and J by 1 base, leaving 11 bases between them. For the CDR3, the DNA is TGTGCCAGCAGTTACGAAGGTGTAGGTAACTATGGCTACACCTTC. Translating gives CASSYEGVGNYGYTF.

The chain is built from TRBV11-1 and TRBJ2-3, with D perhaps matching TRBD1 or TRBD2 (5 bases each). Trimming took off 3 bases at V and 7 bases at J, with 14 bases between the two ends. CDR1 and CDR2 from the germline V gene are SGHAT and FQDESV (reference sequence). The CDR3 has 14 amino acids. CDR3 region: CASSFSGASHTQYF. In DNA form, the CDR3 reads TGTGCCAGCAGCTTCTCCGGGGCATCACATACGCAGTATTTT.